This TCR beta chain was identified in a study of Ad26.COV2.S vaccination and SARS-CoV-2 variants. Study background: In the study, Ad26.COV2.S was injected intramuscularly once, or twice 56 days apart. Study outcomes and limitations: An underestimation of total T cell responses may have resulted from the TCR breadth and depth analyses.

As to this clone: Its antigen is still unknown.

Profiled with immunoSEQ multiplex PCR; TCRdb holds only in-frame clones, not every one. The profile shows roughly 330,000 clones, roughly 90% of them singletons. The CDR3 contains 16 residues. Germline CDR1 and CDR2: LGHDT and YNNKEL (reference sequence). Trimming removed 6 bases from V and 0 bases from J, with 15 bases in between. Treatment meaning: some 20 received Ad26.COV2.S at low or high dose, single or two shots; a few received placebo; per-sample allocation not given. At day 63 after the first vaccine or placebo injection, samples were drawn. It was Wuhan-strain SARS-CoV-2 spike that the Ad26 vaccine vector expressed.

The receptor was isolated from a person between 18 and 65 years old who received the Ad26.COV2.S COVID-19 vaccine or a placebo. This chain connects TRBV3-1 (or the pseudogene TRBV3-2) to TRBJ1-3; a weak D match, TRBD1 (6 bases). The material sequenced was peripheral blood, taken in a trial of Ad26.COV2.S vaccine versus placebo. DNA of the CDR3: TGTGCCAGCAGTCGCACACAGGGAAGCTCTGGAAACACCATATATTTT. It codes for CASSRTQGSSGNTIYF.